This entry concerns a single T cell receptor (beta chain). What it recognizes is unknown. The data were taken from a study of cytomegalovirus exposure and HLA in healthy donors. Regarding the study as a whole: Based on reports, TCR beta sequences accurately predicted HLA-A and HLA-B alleles for most subjects. Reportedly, fewer N-insertions than the approximately 700-donor mean appeared in an Asian-associated ancestry cluster in a later analysis. Most CMV-associated TCR beta chains appeared HLA-restricted in a later analysis.

Primers for the PCR totalled 60 Vbeta and 13 Jbeta. Sequenced by immunoSEQ multiplex PCR; TCRdb stores in-frame clones only, minus some. The profile covers about 120,000 clones, with around 66% appearing a single time and about 8.1% taken by the ten largest. The V gene's germline CDR1 is SGHDT and CDR2 YYEEEE. J was trimmed by 8 bases and V by 2 bases; bases with no gene match: 7. The CDR3 consists of 15 residues. Regarding donors, all were healthy bone marrow donors. The source of this sequence is a woman aged 40 to 50 in good health and CMV-seropositive. The V and J genes are TRBV5-6 and TRBJ2-1; 10 bases agree with TRBD1. Sample: PBMCs. In DNA form, the CDR3 reads TGTGCCAGCAGCTTACCGACAGGGGGCAGCGATGAGCAGTTCTTC. Translation: CASSLPTGGSDEQFF.